This T cell receptor beta chain appears in the sequencing data of a study of CD8 T cells in Susac syndrome (dated by TCRdb to the late 2010s). Context from the whole study: Of the Susac syndrome patients who were sequenced, 5 or 6 had clinically active disease and eight were in clinical remission. At blood withdrawal, Susac syndrome patients were therapy-naive, treated with corticosteroids (with IVIg additionally given to some), or treated with IVIg alone. Repertoire sequencing was used to test whether CD8+ T cell activation and differentiation in Susac syndrome was antigen driven.

Inclusive of the bounding cysteine and phenylalanine, the CDR3 is 14 residues long. Only CDR3 DNA remains: 42 bases, in frame from the first base. V is pruned by 5 bases and J by 4 bases, leaving 7 bases of the junction without a gene match. On this clonotype: Its antigen is currently not known. No much larger clonotype is one base removed from it; base qualities were not supplied.

RNA was extracted using the RNeasy kit, and about 0.45 to 1 microgram was reverse transcribed with random hexamers. TCR beta CDR3 regions were amplified with the immunoSEQ multiplex PCR assay covering 54 Vbeta and 13 Jbeta segments. To correct PCR amplification bias, a synthetic template baseline was used for both primer optimization and computational correction. Turning to the authors' computational methods: Only productive sequences were kept, with reads annotated to V, D and J genes according to IMGT and analyzed in immunoSEQ Analyzer. Clonality was calculated as one minus the Shannon entropy normalized by log2 of the number of productive unique sequences. For each patient and control, public and private clones were evaluated within the 100 most prevalent clones. Susac-specific clones were defined as absent from healthy and MS cohorts, 1052 published viral clones and other ImmuneACCESS disease sequences. TCRdb reprocessing: public reads trimmed at Q25 with fastp, clones called with MiXCR, in-frame beta chains kept. Entries that share a CDR3 protein sequence are merged under the most common genes and DNA. The V and J calls here are based on TCRdb, not the publication. This sample holds about 240,000 distinct CDR3 sequences; approximately 95% were observed only once. The top ten hold under 0.12% of the sample.

Overall results and qualifications from the work: In patients with Susac syndrome, the CD4+ T cell repertoire showed no detectable clonal expansion. The number of individuals in the TCR sequencing and HLA analysis was recognized as being relatively small.

Peripheral blood CD8+ and CD4+ T cells from healthy donors, Susac syndrome patients and multiple sclerosis patients were profiled by high-throughput TCR beta sequencing. Recently defined diagnostic criteria for definite or probable disease were met by the Susac syndrome patients. Bulk CD8+ and CD4+ T cells were purified by magnetic negative isolation, while CD8+ TEMRA cells were enriched using FACS. Blood was collected in EDTA tubes and processed within 24 hours, with PBMCs isolated through density gradient centrifugation. PBMCs intended for TCR sequencing were cryopreserved in liquid nitrogen and were subsequently thawed in a 37 degrees C water bath. A purity of at least 90% was achieved for sorted or isolated CD4+, CD8+ and CD8+ TEMRA cells.

The source of this sequence is a human donor with Susac syndrome. The chain was built from TRBV12-3 or TRBV12-4 and TRBJ1-1; 7 central bases correspond to TRBD1. The sample consisted of CD4+ T cells from PBMCs. DNA sequence: TGTGCCAGCAGTGAGGGACAGAGGAGCACTGAAGCTTTCTTT. Its product reads: CASSEGQRSTEAFF.